A selection of T cell receptor beta chains follows, all from one sample in a study of blood T cell repertoires in COVID-19. The data were produced by immunoSEQ multiplex PCR, yet TCRdb's version contains in-frame clones alone and is incomplete. This sample has some 110,000 clones, with 60% to 85% found just once. Input material: peripheral blood. These receptors were taken from a man between 65 and 80 years old with acute or convalescent COVID-19. CDR3s include the opening cysteine and the closing phenylalanine or tryptophan. The D gene is left open where the match is weak. Rows may omit the clone size; those that give it use once, few, many or a size class.

d_call clone_size j_call v_call cdr3_nt cdr3_aa
TRBD2 NA TRBJ2-1 TRBV30 TGTGCCGGGACCGGGACTAGCGGAGCTAGCTCCTACAATGAGCAGTTCTTC CAGTGTSGASSYNEQFF
TRBD1 NA TRBJ1-4 TRBV6-5 TGTGCCAGCAGTCAGACAGGGTACGGAGAAAAACTGTTTTTT CASSQTGYGEKLFF
TRBD1 NA TRBJ2-7 TRBV5-6 TGTGCCAGCAGCAACTGGGACAGGCCTAGCGAGCAGTACTTC CASSNWDRPSEQYF
NA NA TRBJ1-5 TRBV7-9 TGTGCCAGCAGCTTAGCCCCGGGTAGGCCCCAGCATTTT CASSLAPGRPQHF
NA NA TRBJ1-4 TRBV3-1/TRBV3-2 TGTGCCAGCAGCCGCCGAGGGGGGGCTGTGGGTGAAAAACTGTTTTTT CASSRRGGAVGEKLFF
TRBD1 NA TRBJ1-2 TRBV6-5 TGTGCCAGCAGGCAACAGGGGGGGGAACGCTACACCTTC CASRQQGGERYTF
TRBD1 few TRBJ2-7 TRBV5-1 TGCGCCAGCACCCCGACAGGGACAACCTACGAGCAGTACTTC CASTPTGTTYEQYF
TRBD1 NA TRBJ1-2 TRBV3-1/TRBV3-2 TGTGCCAGCAGCCGACCGGACAGGGAGAATGGCTACACCTTC CASSRPDRENGYTF
NA NA TRBJ2-3 TRBV30 TGTGCCTGGACAGGGTCCAGCACAGATACGCAGTATTTT CAWTGSSTDTQYF
NA NA TRBJ2-7 TRBV11-2 TGTGCCAGCAGTTCACCACTAGCCCAGTGGAGCTCCTACGAGCAGTACTTC CASSSPLAQWSSYEQYF
TRBD1 NA TRBJ2-5 TRBV9 TGTGCCAGCAGTCGTACAGGGGGTCAAGAGACCCAGTACTTC CASSRTGGQETQYF
TRBD1 NA TRBJ2-5 TRBV4-1 TGCGCCAGCAGCCATTCAACAGGGGTGGGGACCCAGTACTTC CASSHSTGVGTQYF
TRBD1 NA TRBJ1-5 TRBV2 TGTGCCAGCAGCAGAGGGGGCAGAAATCAGCCCCAGCATTTT CASSRGGRNQPQHF
TRBD2 few TRBJ2-7 TRBV28 TGTGCCAGCAGTTGGCCGCGGGAGGGTCTACTAACCTACGAGCAGTACTTC CASSWPREGLLTYEQYF
NA NA TRBJ1-6 TRBV9 TGTGCCAGCAGCGTGGAAAGGGCGGGCAATTCACCCCTCCACTTT CASSVERAGNSPLHF
TRBD2 NA TRBJ2-7 TRBV9 TGTGCCAGCAGCGTCTCACTAGCGGCCTACGAGCAGTACTTC CASSVSLAAYEQYF
TRBD1 NA TRBJ2-5 TRBV12-5 TGTGCTAGTGGTCCAGGACAGGTGGGGGAGACCCAGTACTTC CASGPGQVGETQYF
TRBD2 NA TRBJ2-7 TRBV4-1 TGCGCCAGCAGCCTTGGGACTAGCGGAACCTACGAGCAGTACTTC CASSLGTSGTYEQYF
NA NA TRBJ2-6 TRBV19 TGTGCCAGTAGTGACCTTGGACGGGGGAATAAGGGGGCCAACGTCCTGACTTTC CASSDLGRGNKGANVLTF
NA NA TRBJ1-3 TRBV6-5 TGTGCCAGCAGCCAGACCGGGACATTCGGAAACACCATATATTTT CASSQTGTFGNTIYF
NA once TRBJ1-1 TRBV19 TGTGCCAGTAGTATGGCCAGGGTCCCCCCTGAAGCTTTCTTT CASSMARVPPEAFF
TRBD1 NA TRBJ1-2 TRBV5-4 TGTGCCAGCAGCTTGCAGGACAGGGAGCTCAATGGCTACACCTTC CASSLQDRELNGYTF
NA NA TRBJ1-2 TRBV2 TGTGCCACCACTTCGGAGGACTATGGCTACACCTTC CATTSEDYGYTF
NA NA TRBJ2-1 TRBV29-1 TGCAGCGCTGTCGGTACAGGATCCTACAATGAGCAGTTCTTC CSAVGTGSYNEQFF
NA NA TRBJ1-6 TRBV7-3 TGTGCCAGCAGCGGGCCGGGGGAGAGCTCCTATAATTCACCCCTCCACTTT CASSGPGESSYNSPLHF
NA NA TRBJ1-3 TRBV10-1 TGCGCCAGCAGTGCGACAGACACAAGGCTTTCCAAGGTCAGAAACACCATATATTTT CASSATDTRLSKVRNTIYF
TRBD1 NA TRBJ2-2 TRBV7-3 TGTGCCAGCAGCTTAGGGACAGCGAACACCGGGGAGCTGTTTTTT CASSLGTANTGELFF
TRBD1 NA TRBJ1-1 TRBV28 TGTGCCAGCAGTTTAGACAGGGGGATCACTGAAGCTTTCTTT CASSLDRGITEAFF
NA NA TRBJ2-5 TRBV25-1 TGTGCCAGCAGTTCGAACCGGGACCAAGAGACCCAGTACTTC CASSSNRDQETQYF
NA NA TRBJ1-3 TRBV7-9 TGTGCCAGCAGCCGGGGGGGACTTGGAAACACCATATATTTT CASSRGGLGNTIYF
TRBD2 NA TRBJ2-1 TRBV28 TGTGCCAGCAGTATACTAGCGCCAAGTAATGAGCAGTTCTTC CASSILAPSNEQFF
TRBD1 few TRBJ1-4 TRBV2 TGTGCCAGCGCGGATCGGGACCCAGGGGGGAGGAAACTGTTTTTT CASADRDPGGRKLFF
NA NA TRBJ1-1 TRBV7-8 TGTGCCAGCAGCTCAGCGGGGGCGGGGGTAGGGACTAACACTGAAGCTTTCTTT CASSSAGAGVGTNTEAFF
TRBD1 NA TRBJ1-1 TRBV19 TGTGCCAGTAGTCAGGCCGGGGCAGGGGGCCGGAGGAACACTGAAGCTTTCTTT CASSQAGAGGRRNTEAFF
TRBD1 NA TRBJ2-1 TRBV6-2/TRBV6-3 TGTGCCAGCAGTTCCGGGACAGGGGGTCCGAATGAGCAGTTCTTC CASSSGTGGPNEQFF
TRBD2 NA TRBJ2-1 TRBV24-1 TGTGCCACCAGTGCCTTGGGCGGGAGTTTGAGGAATGAGCAGTTCTTC CATSALGGSLRNEQFF
NA NA TRBJ2-5 TRBV9 TGTGCCAGCAGCCTGGCACTGAGGGAGACCCAGTACTTC CASSLALRETQYF
NA NA TRBJ1-2 TRBV29-1 TGCAGCGTTGAAGGGACTATTTGGGACTATGGCTACACCTTC CSVEGTIWDYGYTF
TRBD1 NA TRBJ1-1 TRBV29-1 TGCAGCGTTGCGGAACAGGGGTCGAACACTGAAGCTTTCTTT CSVAEQGSNTEAFF
NA NA TRBJ2-3 TRBV18 TGTGCCAGCTCACCGCTCACTAGCACAGATACGCAGTATTTT CASSPLTSTDTQYF